These 20 T cell receptor beta chains were all obtained from the same sample, sequenced in a study of blood T cell repertoires in COVID-19. Sequencing was performed with immunoSEQ multiplex PCR; in TCRdb, only in-frame clones are kept and a portion is missing. The sample lists about 380,000 clones; roughly 85% were seen once. Sequencing input: peripheral blood. The receptors were sampled from a woman aged 18-29 years with acute or convalescent COVID-19.

V and J are TRBV10-3 and TRBJ1-2, with TRBD1 as a possible D gene (5 bases). The CDR3 is 12 amino acids. Per germline, CDR1 ENHRY and CDR2 SYGVKD. The V and J ends lost 3 bases and 3 bases respectively, with 5 bases between them. In nucleotides, the CDR3 is TGTGCCATCAGTGACAGGGACTATGGCTACACCTTC. Residues: CAISDRDYGYTF.

The J gene is TRBJ1-1, the V gene TRBV4-1; D remains unclear. The V end was cut by 4 bases, the J end by 11 bases, with 32 bases between. Germline V gene lookup returns CDR1 MGHRA and CDR2 YSYEKL. The CDR3 is made up of 18 amino acids. The CDR3 reads CASSPTTVFFSGEPRAFF. The DNA for the CDR3 is TGCGCCAGCAGCCCCACTACAGTGTTTTTCAGCGGGGAGCCTCGTGCTTTCTTT.

The chain uses TRBV5-1 and TRBJ1-5; tentatively, D is TRBD1 (5 bases). The CDR3 covers 14 residues. Germline V gives CDR1 SGHRS, CDR2 YFSETQ. V was trimmed by 1 base and J by 6 bases, leaving 11 bases between them. CDR3 nucleotides: TGCGCCAGCAGCTTGTCCAGGGTGGGTCAGCCCCAGCATTTT. It translates to CASSLSRVGQPQHF.

V is TRBV29-1 and J is TRBJ2-3, with D possibly matching TRBD2 (5 bases). The V and J ends lost 8 bases and 2 bases respectively, with 11 bases between them. CDR1 and CDR2 (germline): SQVTM, ANQGSEA. There are 12 residues in the CDR3. Here the CDR3 reads CSLRRDTDTQYF. DNA for the CDR3: TGCAGCTTGCGACGGGACACAGATACGCAGTATTTT.

The CDR3 loop reads CASSYRGTANNEQFF. The CDR3 nucleotides are TGTGCCAGCAGCTACCGCGGGACAGCCAACAATGAGCAGTTCTTC. The J gene is TRBJ2-1, the V gene TRBV11-3; D is possibly TRBD1 (7 bases). The CDR3 covers 15 residues. Trimming removed 4 bases from V and 5 bases from J, with 15 bases in between. Germline V CDR1 and CDR2: SGHNT, YENEEA. Full variable domain (rest looked up from reference TRBV11-3 and TRBJ2-1): EAGVVQSPRYKIIEKKQPVAFWCNPISGHNTLYWYLQNLGQGPELLIRYENEEAVDDSQLPKDRFSAERLKGVDSTLKIQPAELGDSAVYLCASSYRGTANNEQFFGPGTRLTVL.

The rearrangement uses TRBV10-3 and TRBJ1-2; tentative D call: TRBD1 (5 bases). There are 13 residues in the CDR3. V lost 3 bases to trimming and J lost 7 bases, with 12 bases between them. Germline lookup yields CDR1 ENHRY and CDR2 SYGVKD. This CDR3 reads CAISEGAGIGYTF. CDR3 sequence (DNA): TGTGCCATCAGTGAAGGGGCAGGGATTGGCTACACCTTC.

The chain joins TRBV19 to TRBJ2-5; D call uncertain. The germline V gene has CDR1 LNHDA and CDR2 SQIVND (reference sequence). Deletions cut 2 bases from V and 0 bases from J, with 7 bases between. CDR3 length equals 14 residues. CDR3 loop: CASSIQVYQETQYF. The DNA of the CDR3 is TGTGCCAGTAGTATACAGGTGTACCAAGAGACCCAGTACTTC.

This clone came up a few times. The rearrangement links TRBV2 to TRBJ1-6; D remains ambiguous. Per the germline V gene, CDR1 is SNHLY and CDR2 is FYNNEI. The CDR3 loop spans 13 amino acids. V was pared by 2 bases and J by 7 bases, with 6 bases between. The CDR3 reads CASSERGNSPLHF. The CDR3 nucleotides read TGTGCCAGCAGTGAAAGAGGGAATTCACCCCTCCACTTT.

This clone was seen once. V gene TRBV30 combines with J gene TRBJ2-1; TRBD1 is a possible D gene (6 bases). CDR1 is GTSNPN and CDR2 is SVGIG in the germline V gene (reference sequence). The ends were cut back, 1 base at V and 8 bases at J, with 15 bases in the middle. This CDR3 spans 14 amino acids. Here the CDR3 reads CAWSARGEGDEQFF. The CDR3 DNA reads TGTGCCTGGAGTGCACGGGGTGAGGGGGATGAGCAGTTCTTC.

The chain has TRBV6-5 and TRBJ2-7; TRBD1 matches 9 bases. The V gene end was trimmed by 6 bases and the J gene end by 2 bases; junction bases not matched to a gene: 5. CDR1 and CDR2 (germline): MNHEY, SVGAGI. This CDR3 contains 14 residues. The CDR3 protein is CASSITGGPYEQYF. The CDR3 nucleotides are TGTGCCAGCAGCATTACAGGGGGCCCCTACGAGCAGTACTTC.

The V gene is TRBV4-1, the J gene TRBJ1-2, with D unresolved. Germline CDR1 and CDR2: MGHRA and YSYEKL. The CDR3 sequence is 17 residues long. V dropped 1 base and J dropped 4 bases, with 19 bases sitting between them. The CDR3 sequence is CASSQGAAESPIYGYTF. CDR3 sequence (DNA): TGCGCCAGCAGCCAAGGGGCAGCCGAGTCCCCGATCTATGGCTACACCTTC.

The CDR3 nucleotides are TGTGCCAGCAGTCAATACAATGAGCAGTTCTTC. Translated, it gives CASSQYNEQFF. The genes are TRBV6-5 and TRBJ2-1; the D is unclear. This CDR3 is 11 amino acids long. Per germline, CDR1 MNHEY and CDR2 SVGAGI. V dropped 5 bases and J dropped 4 bases, with 3 bases sitting between them.

V usage is TRBV9 and J usage is TRBJ1-1; no clear D. The germline gives CDR1 SGDLS, CDR2 YYNGEE. The germline V and J ends were trimmed by 3 bases and 2 bases, with 14 bases remaining between them. The CDR3 is made up of 15 amino acids. The CDR3 protein is CASSAQVGVNTEAFF. The CDR3 bases are TGTGCCAGCAGCGCCCAAGTCGGGGTTAACACTGAAGCTTTCTTT.

The rearrangement links TRBV7-6 to TRBJ2-7, with a weak D call TRBD1 (6 bases). This CDR3 has 11 residues. V lost 1 base and J lost 12, with 10 bases in between. Germline values: CDR1 SGHVS, CDR2 FNYEAQ. The CDR3 region has the DNA TGTGCCAGCAGCTTAGAGGGGGTCTGGTACTTC. This sequence encodes CASSLEGVWYF.

The J gene is TRBJ1-4, the V gene TRBV19; TRBD1 matches 8 bases. The CDR3 extends over 17 amino acids. The germline V gene encodes CDR1 LNHDA and CDR2 SQIVND (reference sequence). The V segment lost 5 bases and the J segment 4 bases; nucleotides outside the gene matches: 12. CDR3 loop: CASSSRAQGEGNEKLFF. For the CDR3, the DNA is TGTGCCAGTAGTTCTCGAGCACAGGGGGAAGGTAATGAAAAACTGTTTTTT.

The gene calls are TRBV30 and TRBJ1-4; TRBD1 might be the D (5 bases). The CDR3 totals 13 residues. In germline, CDR1 is GTSNPN, CDR2 SVGIG (reference sequence). V gave up 3 bases and J gave up 4 bases, with 9 bases separating them. The CDR3 region is CAWRGRSNEKLFF. The CDR3 DNA is TGTGCCTGGAGGGGGCGGAGTAATGAAAAACTGTTTTTT.

The DNA for the CDR3 is TGTGCCAGCAGCCCTGGACAGGGGACGAGCTCTGGGGCCAACGTCCTGACTTTC. This sequence encodes CASSPGQGTSSGANVLTF. The gene calls are TRBV5-4 and TRBJ2-6, with 9 positions matching TRBD1. V lost 4 bases, J lost 0 bases, and 8 bases stayed unmatched. The CDR3 covers 18 residues. CDR1 and CDR2 from the germline V gene are SGHNT and YYREEE (reference sequence). The whole variable domain, filled in from reference TRBV5-4 and TRBJ2-6, reads ETGVTQSPTHLIKTRGQQVTLRCSSQSGHNTVSWYQQALGQGPQFIFQYYREEENGRGNFPPRFSGLQFPNYSSELNVNALELDDSALYLCASSPGQGTSSGANVLTFGAGSRLTVL.

This clone showed up just once. CDR3 residues: CASSANREGEQYF. Written as DNA, the CDR3 is TGCGCCAGCAGTGCGAACAGGGAGGGCGAGCAGTACTTC. This chain joins TRBV10-1 and TRBJ2-7; D may be TRBD2 (7 bases). The V gene's germline CDR1 is WNHNN and CDR2 SYGVQD (reference sequence). This CDR3 has 13 residues. V was trimmed by 4 bases and J by 6 bases, leaving 13 bases between them.

The J gene is TRBJ1-6, the V gene TRBV21-1; no DNA check was done on the table's D call, TRBD1. TRBV21-1 has pseudogene status. The CDR3 is 19 amino acids. CDR3 protein: CASSKVQGGFFSYNSPLHF. In DNA, the CDR3 is TGTGCCAGCAGCAAAGTCCAGGGTGGCTTTTTCTCCTATAATTCACCCCTCCACTTT.

The chain links TRBV24-1 to TRBJ2-3; weak D call: TRBD2 (5 bases). Trimming stripped 9 bases from V and 6 bases from J, with 12 bases between. This CDR3 region has 12 residues. CDR1 is KGHDR, CDR2 SFDVKD, per germline. Written as DNA, the CDR3 is TGTGCCACCGGCCCGAGGGCGGATACGCAGTATTTT. It translates to CATGPRADTQYF.